Each of the 21 T cell receptor beta chains below was sequenced from the same sample in a study of T cell changes during pregnancy in multiple sclerosis. Assay used: immunoSEQ multiplex PCR; TCRdb lists only in-frame clones, some missing. The top ten hold about 2.7% of the sample, which has 85,000 to 100,000 clones, almost 95% seen once. Here the sequenced sample was peripheral blood, taken in the first trimester of pregnancy. These receptors originate from a female donor with multiple sclerosis, enrolled in a pregnancy study.

The CDR3 region is CSVGPIQETQYF. CDR3 in DNA: TGCAGCGTTGGGCCCATCCAAGAGACCCAGTACTTC. This chain uses TRBV29-1 with TRBJ2-5; the D is unclear. This CDR3 comprises 12 residues. The germline V gene encodes CDR1 SQVTM and CDR2 ANQGSEA. The V and J ends lost 4 bases and 1 base respectively, with 7 bases between them.

The rearrangement uses TRBV9 and TRBJ2-3; TRBD2 matches 9 bases. The V segment lost 0 bases and the J segment 2 bases; nucleotides outside the gene matches: 1. The CDR3 is 15 residues long. Per germline, CDR1 SGDLS and CDR2 YYNGEE. CDR3 nucleotides: TGTGCCAGCAGCGTAGTAGCGGGGGCCACAGATACGCAGTATTTT. Protein sequence: CASSVVAGATDTQYF.

The V gene is TRBV11-2, the J gene TRBJ2-5; 9 bases match TRBD1. This CDR3 comprises 16 residues. Germline V gives CDR1 SGHAT, CDR2 FQNNGV. The ends lost 5 bases at V and 6 bases at J; junction bases unmatched: 13. This CDR3 is CASSPGIGQGIKTQYF. The CDR3 DNA sequence: TGTGCCAGCAGCCCAGGAATCGGACAGGGGATCAAGACCCAGTACTTC.

The chain joins TRBV7-8 to TRBJ1-3; 8 nucleotides line up with TRBD1. With 1 base clipped from V and 4 bases from J, the junction kept 9 bases outside the gene matches. This CDR3 comprises 17 residues. CDR1 SGHVS and CDR2 FQNEAQ come from the germline V gene. The CDR3, as DNA: TGTGCCAGCAGCTTAGTGGGAGGCAGGGGGCTAGGAAACACCATATATTTT. This gives the protein CASSLVGGRGLGNTIYF.

The rearrangement links TRBV2 to TRBJ2-2; 10 bases are a match to TRBD2. The CDR3 runs to 18 residues. In germline, CDR1 is SNHLY, CDR2 FYNNEI. V gave up 3 bases and J gave up 1 base; unmatched junction bases: 8. The CDR3, as DNA: TGTGCCAGCAGTGACGCGTTGGCTAGCGGGAGGAACACCGGGGAGCTGTTTTTT. It encodes CASSDALASGRNTGELFF. Full variable domain (remainder filled in from reference TRBV2 and TRBJ2-2): EPEVTQTPSHQVTQMGQEVILRCVPISNHLYFYWYRQILGQKVEFLVSFYNNEISEKSEIFDDQFSVERPDGSNFTLKIRSTKLEDSAMYFCASSDALASGRNTGELFFGEGSRLTVL.

In DNA, the CDR3 is TGTGCCAGCAGCGGCGGACAGGGAGATCAAGATACGCAGTATTTT. Translated, it gives CASSGGQGDQDTQYF. This rearrangement joins TRBV5-4 to TRBJ2-3; 8 bases are a match to TRBD1. Germline trimming cut 4 bases from V and 5 bases from J; bases unmatched to any gene: 9. CDR1 SGHNT and CDR2 YYREEE come from the germline V gene (reference sequence). The CDR3 runs 15 residues.

The chain links TRBV19 to TRBJ2-2; 12 positions agree with TRBD2. The CDR3 loop spans 17 amino acids. Losses at the gene ends were 5 bases for V and 6 bases for J; bases not matched to a gene: 10. The germline V gene has CDR1 LNHDA and CDR2 SQIVND (reference sequence). CDR3 region: CASSLTSGRSFAGELFF. The CDR3 bases are TGTGCCAGTAGTCTTACTAGCGGGAGGAGTTTTGCCGGGGAGCTGTTTTTT.

The chain has TRBV5-1 and TRBJ2-5, with D possibly TRBD2 on 6 matching bases. The germline V gene encodes CDR1 SGHRS and CDR2 YFSETQ. This CDR3 is built from 14 residues. V lost 7 bases to trimming and J lost 5 bases, with 18 bases between them. The CDR3 reads CASGIGGDRETQYF. The CDR3 coding sequence is TGCGCCAGCGGCATTGGCGGGGACCGGGAGACCCAGTACTTC.

This clone showed up just once. This chain links TRBV28 with TRBJ1-2; D is undetermined. With 2 bases removed from V and 4 bases from J, the gap between germline ends came to 11 bases. The CDR3 contains 14 residues. CDR1 is MDHEN and CDR2 is SYDVKM in the germline V gene. The CDR3 loop reads CASSLGYGPYGYTF. The DNA for the CDR3 is TGTGCCAGCAGTTTAGGATATGGGCCCTATGGCTACACCTTC.

This clone has a single count. The chain is built from TRBV5-8 and TRBJ1-1, with D perhaps matching TRBD1 (5 bases). The germline V gene encodes CDR1 SGHTS and CDR2 YDEGEE. Trimming cost V 2 bases and J 1 base, with 12 bases left between them. CDR3 length: 15 residues. The CDR3 protein is CASSFGGHPNTEAFF. CDR3 sequence (DNA): TGTGCCAGCAGCTTTGGCGGACACCCGAACACTGAAGCTTTCTTT. Variable domain in full (rest from reference TRBV5-8 and TRBJ1-1): EAGVTQSPTHLIKTRGQQATLRCSPISGHTSVYWYQQALGLGLQFLLWYDEGEERNRGNFPPRFSGRQFPNYSSELNVNALELEDSALYLCASSFGGHPNTEAFFGQGTRLTVV.

The chain links TRBV5-6 to TRBJ2-3, with a weak D call TRBD1 (5 bases). Trimming shortened V by 0 bases and J by 2 bases, and 13 bases separated the two germline ends. Germline CDR1 and CDR2: SGHDT and YYEEEE. This CDR3 contains 16 residues. CDR3 bases: TGTGCCAGCAGCTTGGTAGGGGCAGGGCCCACAGATACGCAGTATTTT. Translating it yields CASSLVGAGPTDTQYF. Full variable domain (rest looked up from reference TRBV5-6 and TRBJ2-3): DAGVTQSPTHLIKTRGQQVTLRCSPKSGHDTVSWYQQALGQGPQFIFQYYEEEERQRGNFPDRFSGHQFPNYSSELNVNALLLGDSALYLCASSLVGAGPTDTQYFGPGTRLTVL.

This clone showed up just once. This sequence joins TRBV7-9 and TRBJ2-7; D is possibly TRBD2 (5 bases). CDR3 length equals 14 residues. Trimming removed 5 bases from V and 5 bases from J, with 16 bases in between. Per the germline V gene, CDR1 is SEHNR and CDR2 is FQNEAQ (reference sequence). CDR3 sequence reads: CASSAGLTPNEQYF. CDR3 bases: TGTGCCAGCAGCGCAGGACTGACTCCGAACGAGCAGTACTTC.

This chain connects TRBV4-1 to TRBJ2-7; D ambiguous. The CDR3 is 14 residues long. Looked up from germline, CDR1 is MGHRA and CDR2 is YSYEKL. Trimming removed 5 bases at V and 4 bases at J, with 15 bases between. CDR3 nucleotide sequence: TGCGCCAGCAGCAACCCTGAGAACTGGTACGAGCAGTACTTC. Amino acid sequence: CASSNPENWYEQYF.

The chain joins TRBV4-1 to TRBJ2-7; TRBD1 aligns across 7 bases. From germline, CDR1 is MGHRA and CDR2 YSYEKL. There are 16 residues in the CDR3. The ends lost 2 bases at V and 6 bases at J; junction bases unmatched: 13. Here the CDR3 reads CASSQIPQITGAEQYF. As DNA, the CDR3 is TGCGCCAGCAGCCAAATCCCCCAAATAACAGGGGCCGAGCAGTACTTC.

This chain joins TRBV5-1 and TRBJ2-6; D is perhaps TRBD1 (6 bases). V lost 7 bases to trimming and J lost 1 base, with 6 bases between them. Looked up from germline, CDR1 is SGHRS and CDR2 is YFSETQ. This CDR3 is built from 13 residues. The CDR3 sequence: CASGTSGANVLTF. For the CDR3, the DNA is TGCGCCAGCGGGACATCTGGGGCCAACGTCCTGACTTTC.

J is TRBJ2-7 and V is TRBV6-6, with 8 bases aligning to TRBD1. Germline V gene sequence: CDR1 MNHNY, CDR2 SVGAGI (reference sequence). J was trimmed by 7 bases and V by 5 bases; bases with no gene match: 10. This CDR3 is 14 amino acids long. CDR3: CASSATQGAVEQYF. CDR3 nucleotide sequence: TGTGCCAGCAGTGCGACCCAGGGGGCGGTGGAGCAGTACTTC.

The rearrangement joins TRBV29-1 to TRBJ1-2, with no clear D. Per the germline V gene, CDR1 is SQVTM and CDR2 is ANQGSEA. This CDR3 has 13 residues. V shed 0 bases and J shed 6 bases, with 11 bases lying between them. The CDR3 sequence is CSVEDRGGNGYTF. In DNA, the CDR3 is TGCAGCGTTGAAGATCGGGGAGGAAATGGCTACACCTTC.

In this sample, this clone turned up once. The chain is built from TRBV7-2 and TRBJ2-1; 8 bases line up with TRBD1. V shed 2 bases and J 5 bases; nucleotides not matched to a gene: 5. Germline CDR1 and CDR2: SGHTA and FQGNSA. The CDR3 contains 15 residues. In nucleotides, the CDR3 is TGTGCCAGCAGCTTAAGGCAGGGGGCCAACAATGAGCAGTTCTTC. This gives the protein CASSLRQGANNEQFF.

The rearrangement links TRBV2 to TRBJ1-5, with 7 bases fitting TRBD1. Germline CDR1 SNHLY, CDR2 FYNNEI. The CDR3 runs to 14 residues. The V gene end was trimmed by 5 bases and the J gene end by 4 bases; junction bases not matched to a gene: 5. This chain's CDR3 is CASSITGANQPQHF. CDR3 DNA: TGTGCCAGCAGTATCACAGGGGCTAATCAGCCCCAGCATTTT.

The chain couples TRBV4-2 to TRBJ2-7; no firm D call. Trimming left V 1 base short and J 3 bases short, with 16 bases between. CDR3 length: 16 amino acids. Germline V gene lookup returns CDR1 LGHNA and CDR2 YNFKEQ. CDR3 nucleotides: TGTGCCAGCAGCCAAGGCCTTTTCAACTACAACTACGAGCAGTACTTC. As protein: CASSQGLFNYNYEQYF.

V usage is TRBV30 and J usage is TRBJ1-2, with D possibly TRBD1 on 5 matching bases. Germline CDR1 and CDR2: GTSNPN and SVGIG (reference sequence). The CDR3 contains 14 residues. V lost 0 bases and J 7 bases, leaving 15 bases between the germline ends. This CDR3 reads CAWSVQGGRGGYTF. Here the CDR3 DNA reads TGTGCCTGGAGTGTGCAGGGTGGAAGGGGTGGCTACACCTTC.